This T cell receptor beta chain came from a study of response to subunit inactivated influenza vaccine. Findings and caveats of the study: Each seasonal influenza vaccination, the authors suggested, recruits few new T cells.

With 0 bases removed from V and 4 bases from J, the gap between germline ends came to 10 bases. The CDR3 consists of 14 residues. Per germline, CDR1 SGHRS and CDR2 YFSETQ. Via MiXCR, TCRdb re-called the RT-PCR reads, giving one row per CDR3 protein. The table has under 850,000 distinct CDR3 sequences, 15% to 20% seen once. Only a few counts were recorded for this clonotype. Antigen unknown. Sample: PBMCs from blood, taken about 5 days after vaccination. The clonotype originates from a man between 45 and 60 years old who received an inactivated influenza vaccine. The V call is TRBV5-1, the J call TRBJ1-2; a possible D gene is TRBD1 (5 bases). CDR3 bases: TGCGCCAGCAGCTTGGTCGGGGCATCCTATGGCTACACCTTC. This gives the protein CASSLVGASYGYTF. Full variable domain (missing parts from reference TRBV5-1 and TRBJ1-2): KAGVTQTPRYLIKTRGQQVTLSCSPISGHRSVSWYQQTPGQGLQFLFEYFSETQRNKGNFPGRFSGRQFSNSRSEMNVSTLELGDSALYLCASSLVGASYGYTFGSGTRLTVV.